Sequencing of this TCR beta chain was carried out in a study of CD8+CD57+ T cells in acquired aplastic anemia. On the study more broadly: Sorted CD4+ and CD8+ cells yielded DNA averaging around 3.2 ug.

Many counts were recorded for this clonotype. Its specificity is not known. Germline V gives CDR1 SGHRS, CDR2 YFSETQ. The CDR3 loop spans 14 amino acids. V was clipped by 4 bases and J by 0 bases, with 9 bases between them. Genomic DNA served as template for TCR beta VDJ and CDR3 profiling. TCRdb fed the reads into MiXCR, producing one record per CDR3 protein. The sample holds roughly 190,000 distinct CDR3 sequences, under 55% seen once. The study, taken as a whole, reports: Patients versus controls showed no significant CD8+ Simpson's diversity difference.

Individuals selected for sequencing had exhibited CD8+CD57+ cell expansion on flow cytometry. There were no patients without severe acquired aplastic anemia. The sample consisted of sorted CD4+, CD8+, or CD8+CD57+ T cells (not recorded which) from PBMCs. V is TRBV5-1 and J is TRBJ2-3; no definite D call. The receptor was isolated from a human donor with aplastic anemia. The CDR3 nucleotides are TGCGCCAGCAGCCGTCGCCCTAGCACAGATACGCAGTATTTT. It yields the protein CASSRRPSTDTQYF.